This record covers a single TCR beta chain. The CDR3 contains 12 residues. CDR1 is MNHNY and CDR2 is SVGAGI in the germline V gene (reference sequence). V was pared by 6 bases and J by 5 bases, with 10 bases between. The data stem from a study of blood T cell repertoires in COVID-19. Study-level information: Acute and convalescent COVID-19 specimens originated in the United States, Italy and Spain.

Per the study methods: Reference gene primer amplification gave nucleated cell count estimates. Produced via immunoSEQ multiplex PCR; TCRdb's table is partial and in-frame only. V, J and clone size were drawn from that table, and D and trimming were deduced from the DNA. The sample lists 150,000 to 200,000 clones, around 80% occurring once. Sequencing was carried out using peripheral blood. This chain uses TRBV6-6 with TRBJ1-1; D is unresolved. This clonotype was sampled from an elderly woman with acute or convalescent COVID-19. Written as DNA, the CDR3 is TGTGCCAGCAGGGACTTCCAAACTGAAGCTTTCTTT. Translated, it gives CASRDFQTEAFF.